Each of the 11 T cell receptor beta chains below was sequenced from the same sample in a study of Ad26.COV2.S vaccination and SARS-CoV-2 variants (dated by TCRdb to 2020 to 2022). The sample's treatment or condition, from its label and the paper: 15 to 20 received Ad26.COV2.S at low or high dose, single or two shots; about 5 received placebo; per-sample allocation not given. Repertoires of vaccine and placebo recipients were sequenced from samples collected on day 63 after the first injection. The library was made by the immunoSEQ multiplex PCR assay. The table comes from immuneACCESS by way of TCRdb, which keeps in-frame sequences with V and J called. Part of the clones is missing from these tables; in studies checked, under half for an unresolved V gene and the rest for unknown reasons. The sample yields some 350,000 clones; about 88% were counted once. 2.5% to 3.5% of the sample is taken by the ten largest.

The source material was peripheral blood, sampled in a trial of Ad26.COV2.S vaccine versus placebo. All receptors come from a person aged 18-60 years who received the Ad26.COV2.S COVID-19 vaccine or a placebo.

The CDR3 protein is CASSQVHFNTEAFF. The CDR3 DNA reads as TGTGCCAGCAGCCAAGTTCACTTTAACACTGAAGCTTTCTTT. This chain joins TRBV7-2 and TRBJ1-1; unclear D gene. Germline V CDR1 and CDR2: SGHTA, FQGNSA. Between the trimmed V and J ends, which lost 5 bases and 2 bases, there was a span of 12 bases. This CDR3 spans 14 amino acids.

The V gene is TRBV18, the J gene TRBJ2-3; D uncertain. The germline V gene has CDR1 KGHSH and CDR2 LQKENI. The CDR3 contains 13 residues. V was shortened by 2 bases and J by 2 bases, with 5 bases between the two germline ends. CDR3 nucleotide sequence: TGTGCCAGCTCACCAATATCCACAGATACGCAGTATTTT. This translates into CASSPISTDTQYF.

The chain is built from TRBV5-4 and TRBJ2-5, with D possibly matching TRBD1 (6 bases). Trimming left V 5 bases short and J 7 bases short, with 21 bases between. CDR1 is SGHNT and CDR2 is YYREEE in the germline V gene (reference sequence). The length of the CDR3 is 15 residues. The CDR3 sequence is CASRDWDNHQGTQYF. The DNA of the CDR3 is TGTGCCAGCAGGGATTGGGACAACCATCAGGGGACCCAGTACTTC.

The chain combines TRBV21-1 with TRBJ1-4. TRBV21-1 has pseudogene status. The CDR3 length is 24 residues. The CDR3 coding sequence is TGTGCCAGCAGCAAAAAAAAAGCCGGGGATCTCCGGGCCGCCCTTTGGGTAACTAATGAAAAACTGTTTTTT. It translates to CASSKKKAGDLRAALWVTNEKLFF.

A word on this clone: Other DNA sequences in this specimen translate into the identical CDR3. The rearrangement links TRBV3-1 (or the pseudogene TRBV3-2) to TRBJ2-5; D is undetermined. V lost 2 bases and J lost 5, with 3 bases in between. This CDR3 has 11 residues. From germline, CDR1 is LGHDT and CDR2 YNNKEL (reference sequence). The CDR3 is CASSQLETQYF. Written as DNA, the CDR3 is TGTGCCAGCAGCCAACTGGAGACCCAGTACTTC.

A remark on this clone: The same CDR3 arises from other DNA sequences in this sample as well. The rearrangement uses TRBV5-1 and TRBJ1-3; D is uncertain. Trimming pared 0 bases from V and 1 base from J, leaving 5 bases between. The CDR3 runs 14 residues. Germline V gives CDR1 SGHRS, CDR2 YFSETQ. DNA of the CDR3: TGCGCCAGCAGCTTGGGGTCTTCTGGAAACACCATATATTTT. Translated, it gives CASSLGSSGNTIYF.

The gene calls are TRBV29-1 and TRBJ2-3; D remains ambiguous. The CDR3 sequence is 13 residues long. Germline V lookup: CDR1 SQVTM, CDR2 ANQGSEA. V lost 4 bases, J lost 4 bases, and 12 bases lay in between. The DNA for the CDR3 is TGCAGCGTTGCCCTACTGATGGCAGATACGCAGTATTTT. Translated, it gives CSVALLMADTQYF.

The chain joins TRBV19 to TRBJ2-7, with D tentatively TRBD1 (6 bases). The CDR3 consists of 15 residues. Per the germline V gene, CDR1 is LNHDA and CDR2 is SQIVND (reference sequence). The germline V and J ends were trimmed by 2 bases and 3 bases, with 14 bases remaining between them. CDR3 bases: TGTGCCAGTAGTATAACAGGTTCACAGGGCTACGAGCAGTACTTC. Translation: CASSITGSQGYEQYF.

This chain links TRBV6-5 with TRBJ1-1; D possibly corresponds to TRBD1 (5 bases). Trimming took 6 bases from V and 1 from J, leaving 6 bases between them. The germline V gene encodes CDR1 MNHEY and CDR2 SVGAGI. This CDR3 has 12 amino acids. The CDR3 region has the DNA TGTGCCAGCAGCCAGGGGAACACTGAAGCTTTCTTT. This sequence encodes CASSQGNTEAFF.

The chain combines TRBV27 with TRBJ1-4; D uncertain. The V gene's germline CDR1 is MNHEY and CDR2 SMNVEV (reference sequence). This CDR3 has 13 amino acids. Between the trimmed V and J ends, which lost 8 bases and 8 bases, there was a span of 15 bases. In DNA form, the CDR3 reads TGTGCCAGCGCCCTCTGGGGAGGGGAAAAACTGTTTTTT. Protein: CASALWGGEKLFF.

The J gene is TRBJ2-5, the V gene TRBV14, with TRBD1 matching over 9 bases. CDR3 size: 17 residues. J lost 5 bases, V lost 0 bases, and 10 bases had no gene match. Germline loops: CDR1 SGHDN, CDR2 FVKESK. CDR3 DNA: TGTGCCAGCAGCCAAGAGGACAGGGGAACATGGGGGGAGACCCAGTACTTC. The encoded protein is CASSQEDRGTWGETQYF.